This record concerns one TCR beta chain sequence. The antigen remains unidentified. The CDR3 has 13 residues. V lost 3 bases, J lost 2 bases, and 7 bases lay in between. Germline-derived CDR1 and CDR2 are MRHNA and SNTAGT. Clones were sequenced by immunoSEQ multiplex PCR, and TCRdb holds only the in-frame ones, with some missing. Here the sample spans tens of thousands of clones, about 80% being singletons. The data stem from a study of EBV T-cell therapy then PD-1 blockade in nasopharyngeal carcinoma. This sample's time point: 266 days after commencement of treatment, after nivolumab therapy. Treatment of the sample: AdE1-LMPpoly-expanded autologous EBV-specific T-cell therapy followed by anti-PD-1 nivolumab.

The V call is TRBV6-4, the J call TRBJ2-5, with D possibly being TRBD2 (5 bases). This sequence was found in a man aged 40-49 years with nasopharyngeal carcinoma. This specimen consisted of CD8+ T cells from blood, obtained at approximately day 260 from a patient whose treatment included autologous EBV-specific T cells and nivolumab. CDR3 protein: CASSEREQETQYF. DNA for the CDR3: TGTGCCAGCAGTGAGAGGGAGCAAGAGACCCAGTACTTC.